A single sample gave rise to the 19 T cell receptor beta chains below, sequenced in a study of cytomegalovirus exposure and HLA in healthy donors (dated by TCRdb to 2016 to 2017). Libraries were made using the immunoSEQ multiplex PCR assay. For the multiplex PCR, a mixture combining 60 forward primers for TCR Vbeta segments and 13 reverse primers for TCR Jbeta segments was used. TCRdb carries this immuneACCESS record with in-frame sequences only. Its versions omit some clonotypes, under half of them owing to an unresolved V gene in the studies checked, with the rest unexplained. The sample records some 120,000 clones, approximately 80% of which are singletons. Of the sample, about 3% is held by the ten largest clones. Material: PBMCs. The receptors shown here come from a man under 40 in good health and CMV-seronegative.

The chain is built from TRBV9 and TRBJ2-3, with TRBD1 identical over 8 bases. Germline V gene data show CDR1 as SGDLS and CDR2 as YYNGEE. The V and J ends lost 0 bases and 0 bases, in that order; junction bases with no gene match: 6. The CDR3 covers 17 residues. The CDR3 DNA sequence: TGTGCCAGCAGCGTAGAACTCCAGGGGGCTAGCACAGATACGCAGTATTTT. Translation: CASSVELQGASTDTQYF.

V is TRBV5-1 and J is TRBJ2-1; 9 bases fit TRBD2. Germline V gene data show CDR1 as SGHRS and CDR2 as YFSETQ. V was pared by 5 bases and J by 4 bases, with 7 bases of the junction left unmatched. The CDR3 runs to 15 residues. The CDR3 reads CASSHSGSPYNEQFF. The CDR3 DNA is TGCGCCAGCAGTCATAGCGGGAGTCCATACAATGAGCAGTTCTTC. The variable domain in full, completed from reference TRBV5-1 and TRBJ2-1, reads KAGVTQTPRYLIKTRGQQVTLSCSPISGHRSVSWYQQTPGQGLQFLFEYFSETQRNKGNFPGRFSGRQFSNSRSEMNVSTLELGDSALYLCASSHSGSPYNEQFFGPGTRLTVL.

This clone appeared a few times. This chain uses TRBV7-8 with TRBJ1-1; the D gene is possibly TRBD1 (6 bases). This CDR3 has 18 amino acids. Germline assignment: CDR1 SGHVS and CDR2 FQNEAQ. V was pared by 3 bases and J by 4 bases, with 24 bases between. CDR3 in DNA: TGTGCCAGCAGCTTCGAGGGATGGATCGGGGGGCGATTCACTGAAGCTTTCTTT. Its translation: CASSFEGWIGGRFTEAFF.

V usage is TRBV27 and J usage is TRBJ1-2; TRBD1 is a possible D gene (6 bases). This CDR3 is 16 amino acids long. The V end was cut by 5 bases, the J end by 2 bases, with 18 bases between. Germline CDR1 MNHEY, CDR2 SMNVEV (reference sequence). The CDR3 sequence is CASSPMRTDQNYGYTF. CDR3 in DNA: TGTGCCAGCAGTCCTATGCGGACAGACCAAAACTATGGCTACACCTTC.

DNA of the CDR3: TGCGCCAGCAGCCAAGGAGTACGATCCCAGACCCAGTACTTC. Protein: CASSQGVRSQTQYF. This rearrangement joins TRBV4-3 to TRBJ2-5; D is unresolved. Trimming left V 1 base short and J 6 bases short, with 12 bases between. CDR3 length equals 14 residues. Germline CDR1 is LGHNA and CDR2 is YSLEER.

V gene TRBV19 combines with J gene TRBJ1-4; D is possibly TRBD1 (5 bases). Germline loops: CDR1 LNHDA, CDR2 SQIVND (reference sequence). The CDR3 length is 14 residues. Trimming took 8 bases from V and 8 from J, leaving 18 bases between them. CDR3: CASRGRAGGEKLFF. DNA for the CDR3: TGTGCCAGTCGGGGCAGGGCAGGAGGGGAAAAACTGTTTTTT.

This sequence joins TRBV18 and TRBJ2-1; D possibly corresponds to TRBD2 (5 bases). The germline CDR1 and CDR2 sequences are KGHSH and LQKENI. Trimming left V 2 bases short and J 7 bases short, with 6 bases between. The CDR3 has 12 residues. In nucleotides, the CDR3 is TGTGCCAGCTCACCAAGGAGGAATGAGCAGTTCTTC. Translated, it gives CASSPRRNEQFF.

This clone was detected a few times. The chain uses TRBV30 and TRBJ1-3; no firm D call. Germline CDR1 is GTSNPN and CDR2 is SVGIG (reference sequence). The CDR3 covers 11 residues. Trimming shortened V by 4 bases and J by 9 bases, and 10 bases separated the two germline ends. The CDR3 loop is CAWIFGSTIYF. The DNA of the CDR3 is TGTGCCTGGATCTTCGGTAGCACCATATATTTT.

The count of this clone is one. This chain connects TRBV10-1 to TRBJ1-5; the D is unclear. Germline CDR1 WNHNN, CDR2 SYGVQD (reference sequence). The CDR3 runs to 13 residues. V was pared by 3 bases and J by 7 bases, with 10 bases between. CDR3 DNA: TGCGCCAGCAGTGACCCAACGAGGCAGCCCCAGCATTTT. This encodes CASSDPTRQPQHF.

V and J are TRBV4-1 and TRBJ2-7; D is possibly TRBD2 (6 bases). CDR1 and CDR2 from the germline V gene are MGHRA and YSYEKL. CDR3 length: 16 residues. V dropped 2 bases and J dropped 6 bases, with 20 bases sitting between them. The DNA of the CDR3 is TGCGCCAGCAGCCAACCCATGGACTATCAAGACGGCGAGCAGTACTTC. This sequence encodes CASSQPMDYQDGEQYF.

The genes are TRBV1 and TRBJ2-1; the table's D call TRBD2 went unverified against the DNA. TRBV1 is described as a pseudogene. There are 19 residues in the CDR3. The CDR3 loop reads CTSSLARLAGGPILCEQFF. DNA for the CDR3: TGCACCAGCAGCCTAGCCAGACTAGCGGGGGGCCCCATTCTTTGTGAGCAGTTCTTC.

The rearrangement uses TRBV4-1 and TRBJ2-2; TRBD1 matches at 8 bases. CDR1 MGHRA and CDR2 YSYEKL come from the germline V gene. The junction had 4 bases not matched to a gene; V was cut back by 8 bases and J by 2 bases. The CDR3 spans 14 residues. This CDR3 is CASAGTGNTGELFF. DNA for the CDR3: TGCGCCAGCGCCGGGACAGGTAACACCGGGGAGCTGTTTTTT.

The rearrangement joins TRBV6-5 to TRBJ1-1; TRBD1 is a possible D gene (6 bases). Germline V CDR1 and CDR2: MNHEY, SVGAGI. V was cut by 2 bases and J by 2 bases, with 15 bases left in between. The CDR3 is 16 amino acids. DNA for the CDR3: TGTGCCAGCAGTTACCAAATCGACAGGCCCAACACTGAAGCTTTCTTT. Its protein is CASSYQIDRPNTEAFF.

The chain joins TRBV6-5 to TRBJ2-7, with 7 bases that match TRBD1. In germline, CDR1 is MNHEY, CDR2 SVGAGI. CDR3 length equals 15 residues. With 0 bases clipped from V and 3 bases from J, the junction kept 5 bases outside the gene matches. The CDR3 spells CASSYSNRGVYEQYF. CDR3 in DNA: TGTGCCAGCAGTTACTCGAACAGGGGAGTCTACGAGCAGTACTTC.

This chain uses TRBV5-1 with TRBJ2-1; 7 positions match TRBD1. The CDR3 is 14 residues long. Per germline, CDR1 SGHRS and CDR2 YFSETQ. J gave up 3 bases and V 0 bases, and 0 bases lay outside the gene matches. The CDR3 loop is CASSLGQGYNEQFF. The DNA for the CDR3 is TGCGCCAGCAGCTTGGGACAGGGCTACAATGAGCAGTTCTTC.

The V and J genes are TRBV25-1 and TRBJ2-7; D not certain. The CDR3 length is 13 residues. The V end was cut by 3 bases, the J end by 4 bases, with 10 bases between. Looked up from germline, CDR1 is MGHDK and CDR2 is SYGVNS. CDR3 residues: CASSEVGLYEQYF. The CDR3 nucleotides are TGTGCCAGCAGTGAGGTCGGGTTATACGAGCAGTACTTC.

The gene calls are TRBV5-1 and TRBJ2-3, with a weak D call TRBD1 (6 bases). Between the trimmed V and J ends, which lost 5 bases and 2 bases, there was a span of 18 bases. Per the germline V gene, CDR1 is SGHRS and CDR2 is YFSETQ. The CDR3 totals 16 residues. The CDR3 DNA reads TGCGCCAGCAGTCCCTCTAGGGGGAGCCACACAGATACGCAGTATTTT. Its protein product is CASSPSRGSHTDTQYF.

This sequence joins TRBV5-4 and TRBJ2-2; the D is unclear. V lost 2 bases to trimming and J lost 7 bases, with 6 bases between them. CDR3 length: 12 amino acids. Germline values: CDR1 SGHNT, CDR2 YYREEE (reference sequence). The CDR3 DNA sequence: TGTGCCAGCAGCTTTGGCGGCGGGGAGCTGTTTTTT. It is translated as CASSFGGGELFF.

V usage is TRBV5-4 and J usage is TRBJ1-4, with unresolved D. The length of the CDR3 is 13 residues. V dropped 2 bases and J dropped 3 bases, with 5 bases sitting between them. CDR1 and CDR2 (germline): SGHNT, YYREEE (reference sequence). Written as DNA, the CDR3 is TGTGCCAGCAGCTTTATAGCTAATGAAAAACTGTTTTTT. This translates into CASSFIANEKLFF. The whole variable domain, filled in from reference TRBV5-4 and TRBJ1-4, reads ETGVTQSPTHLIKTRGQQVTLRCSSQSGHNTVSWYQQALGQGPQFIFQYYREEENGRGNFPPRFSGLQFPNYSSELNVNALELDDSALYLCASSFIANEKLFFGSGTQLSVL.